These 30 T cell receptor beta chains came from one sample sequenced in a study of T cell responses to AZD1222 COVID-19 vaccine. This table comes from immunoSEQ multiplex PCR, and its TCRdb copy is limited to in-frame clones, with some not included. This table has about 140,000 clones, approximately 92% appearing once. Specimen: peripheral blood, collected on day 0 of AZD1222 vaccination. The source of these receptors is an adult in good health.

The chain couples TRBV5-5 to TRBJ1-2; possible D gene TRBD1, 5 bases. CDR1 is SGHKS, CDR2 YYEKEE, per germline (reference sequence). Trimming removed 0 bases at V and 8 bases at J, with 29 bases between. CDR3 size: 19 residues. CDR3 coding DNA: TGTGCCAGCAGCTTGGAGGTCCTAAGAGGGCAGGGAAGGCTTTTCGGCTACACCTTC. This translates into CASSLEVLRGQGRLFGYTF.

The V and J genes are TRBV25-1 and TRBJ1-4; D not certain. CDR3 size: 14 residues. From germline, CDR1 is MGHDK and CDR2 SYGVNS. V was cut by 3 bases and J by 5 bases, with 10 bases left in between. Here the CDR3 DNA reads TGTGCCAGCAGTGACCCCCTTGAGAATGAAAAACTGTTTTTT. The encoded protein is CASSDPLENEKLFF.

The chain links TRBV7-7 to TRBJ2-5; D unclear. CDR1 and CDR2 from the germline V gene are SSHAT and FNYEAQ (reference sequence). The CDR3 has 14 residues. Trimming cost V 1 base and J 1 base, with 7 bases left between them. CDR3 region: CASSLGHVQETQYF. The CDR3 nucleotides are TGTGCCAGCAGCTTAGGACACGTCCAAGAGACCCAGTACTTC.

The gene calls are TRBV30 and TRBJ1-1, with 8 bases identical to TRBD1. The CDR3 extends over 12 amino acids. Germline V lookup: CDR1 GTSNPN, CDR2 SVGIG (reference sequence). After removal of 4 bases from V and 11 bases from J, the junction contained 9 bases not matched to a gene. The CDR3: CAWIPGQGRAFF. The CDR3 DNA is TGTGCCTGGATTCCCGGACAGGGACGGGCTTTCTTT.

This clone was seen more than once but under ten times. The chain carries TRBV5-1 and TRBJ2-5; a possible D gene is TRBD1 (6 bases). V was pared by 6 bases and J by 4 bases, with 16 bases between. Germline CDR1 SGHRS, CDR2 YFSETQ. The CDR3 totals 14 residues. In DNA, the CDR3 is TGCGCCAGCACCCCTCAGGGGACCGCAGAGACCCAGTACTTC. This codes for CASTPQGTAETQYF.

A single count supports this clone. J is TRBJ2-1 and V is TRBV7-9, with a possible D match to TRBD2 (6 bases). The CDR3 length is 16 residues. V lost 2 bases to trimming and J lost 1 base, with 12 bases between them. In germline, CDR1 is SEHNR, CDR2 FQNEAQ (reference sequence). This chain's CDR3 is CASSLIAGLSYNEQFF. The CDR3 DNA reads TGTGCCAGCAGCTTAATCGCGGGACTTTCCTACAATGAGCAGTTCTTC. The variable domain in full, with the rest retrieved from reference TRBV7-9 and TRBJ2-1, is DTGVSQNPRHKITKRGQNVTFRCDPISEHNRLYWYRQTLGQGPEFLTYFQNEAQLEKSRLLSDRFSAERPKGSFSTLEIQRTEQGDSAMYLCASSLIAGLSYNEQFFGPGTRLTVL.

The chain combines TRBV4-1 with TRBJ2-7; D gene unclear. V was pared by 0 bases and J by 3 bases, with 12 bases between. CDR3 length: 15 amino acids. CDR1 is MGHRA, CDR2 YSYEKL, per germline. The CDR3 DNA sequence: TGCGCCAGCAGCCAAGAGGGGTCACTTCTCTACGAGCAGTACTTC. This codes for CASSQEGSLLYEQYF.

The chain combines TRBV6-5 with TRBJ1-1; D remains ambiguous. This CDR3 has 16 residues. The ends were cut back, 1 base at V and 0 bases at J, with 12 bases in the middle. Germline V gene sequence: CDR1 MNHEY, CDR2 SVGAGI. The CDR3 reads CASSYFRRSMNTEAFF. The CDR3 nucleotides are TGTGCCAGCAGTTACTTTCGGAGATCCATGAACACTGAAGCTTTCTTT.

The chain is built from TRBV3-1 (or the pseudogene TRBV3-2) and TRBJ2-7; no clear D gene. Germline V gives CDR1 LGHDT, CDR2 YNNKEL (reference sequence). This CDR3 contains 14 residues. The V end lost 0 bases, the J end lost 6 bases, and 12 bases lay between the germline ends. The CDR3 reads CASSQDGKVGEQYF. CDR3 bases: TGTGCCAGCAGCCAAGACGGCAAGGTCGGCGAGCAGTACTTC.

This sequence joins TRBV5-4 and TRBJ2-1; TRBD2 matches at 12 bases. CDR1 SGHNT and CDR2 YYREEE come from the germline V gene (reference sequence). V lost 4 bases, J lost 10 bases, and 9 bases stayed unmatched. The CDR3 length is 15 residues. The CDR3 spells CASSMGLAGLEEQFF. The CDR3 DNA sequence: TGTGCCAGCAGCATGGGACTAGCGGGTCTAGAGGAGCAGTTCTTC.

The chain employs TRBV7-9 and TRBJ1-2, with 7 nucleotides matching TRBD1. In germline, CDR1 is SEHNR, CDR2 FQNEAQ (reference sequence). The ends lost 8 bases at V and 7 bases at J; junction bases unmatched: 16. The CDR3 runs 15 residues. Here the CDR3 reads CASFRTRDSELGYTF. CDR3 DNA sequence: TGTGCCAGCTTTCGAACCCGGGACAGTGAACTTGGCTACACCTTC.

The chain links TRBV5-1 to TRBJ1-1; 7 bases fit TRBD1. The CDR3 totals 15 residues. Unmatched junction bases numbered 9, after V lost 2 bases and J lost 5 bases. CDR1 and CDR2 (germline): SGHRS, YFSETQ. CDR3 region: CASSFQQGKQTEAFF. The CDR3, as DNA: TGCGCCAGCAGCTTCCAACAGGGGAAACAAACTGAAGCTTTCTTT.

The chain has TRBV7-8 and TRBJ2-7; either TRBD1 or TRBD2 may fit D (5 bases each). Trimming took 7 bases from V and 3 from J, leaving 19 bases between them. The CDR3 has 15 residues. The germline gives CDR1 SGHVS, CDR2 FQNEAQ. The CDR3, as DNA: TGTGCCAGCAATACCAACGGGGACCTGGACTACGAGCAGTACTTC. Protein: CASNTNGDLDYEQYF.

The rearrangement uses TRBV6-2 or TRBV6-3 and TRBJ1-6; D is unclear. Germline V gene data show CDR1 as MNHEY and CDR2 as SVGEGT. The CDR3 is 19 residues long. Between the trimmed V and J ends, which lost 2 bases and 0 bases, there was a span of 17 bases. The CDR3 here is CASSYLLASSSSYNSPLHF. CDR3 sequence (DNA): TGTGCCAGCAGTTACCTGTTGGCCAGTTCGAGCTCCTATAATTCACCCCTCCACTTT.

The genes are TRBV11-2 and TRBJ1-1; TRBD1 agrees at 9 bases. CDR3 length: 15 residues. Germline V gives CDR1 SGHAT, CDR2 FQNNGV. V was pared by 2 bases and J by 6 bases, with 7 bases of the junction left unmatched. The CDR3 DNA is TGTGCCAGCAGCTTAACTCCGGGACAGGGTTCTGAAGCTTTCTTT. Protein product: CASSLTPGQGSEAFF.

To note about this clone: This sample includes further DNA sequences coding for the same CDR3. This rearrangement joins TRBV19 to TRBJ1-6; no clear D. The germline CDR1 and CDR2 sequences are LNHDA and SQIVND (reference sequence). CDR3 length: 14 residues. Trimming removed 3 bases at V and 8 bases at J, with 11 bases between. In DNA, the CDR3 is TGTGCCAGTAGTATGTCCCGGGGATATTCACCCCTCCACTTT. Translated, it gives CASSMSRGYSPLHF.

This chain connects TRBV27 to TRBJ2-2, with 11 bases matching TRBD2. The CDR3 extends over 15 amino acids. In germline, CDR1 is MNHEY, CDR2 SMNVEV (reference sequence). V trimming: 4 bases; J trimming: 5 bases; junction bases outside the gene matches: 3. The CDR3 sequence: CASSSTSGSTGELFF. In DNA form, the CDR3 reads TGTGCCAGCAGTTCCACTAGCGGGAGTACCGGGGAGCTGTTTTTT.

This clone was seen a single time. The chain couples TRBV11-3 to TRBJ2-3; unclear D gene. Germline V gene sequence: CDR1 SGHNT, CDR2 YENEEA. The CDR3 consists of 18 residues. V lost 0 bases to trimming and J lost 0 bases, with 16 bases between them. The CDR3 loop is CASSLDLRLSASTDTQYF. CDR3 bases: TGTGCCAGCAGCTTAGATCTTAGGCTAAGTGCTAGCACAGATACGCAGTATTTT.

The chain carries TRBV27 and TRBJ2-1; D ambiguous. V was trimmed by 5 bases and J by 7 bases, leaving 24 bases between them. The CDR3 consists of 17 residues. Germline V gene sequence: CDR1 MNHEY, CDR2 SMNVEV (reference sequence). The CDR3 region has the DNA TGTGCCAGCAGTCCGTGGACCCCCTACCCGAAGTGGAATGAGCAGTTCTTC. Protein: CASSPWTPYPKWNEQFF.

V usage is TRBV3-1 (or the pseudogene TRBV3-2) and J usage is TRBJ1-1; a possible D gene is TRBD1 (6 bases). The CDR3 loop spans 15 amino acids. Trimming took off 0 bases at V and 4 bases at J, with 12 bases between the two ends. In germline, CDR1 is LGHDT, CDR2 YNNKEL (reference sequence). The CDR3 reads CASSQEMGGPTEAFF. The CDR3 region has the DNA TGTGCCAGCAGCCAAGAGATGGGGGGGCCCACTGAAGCTTTCTTT.

The DNA for the CDR3 is TGTGCCAGCAGTGACAGCGGGAGGGTCGGGGATACGCAGTATTTT. Residues: CASSDSGRVGDTQYF. The chain couples TRBV2 to TRBJ2-3, with 10 positions matching TRBD2. V lost 3 bases and J lost 6; bases outside the gene matches: 6. The germline gives CDR1 SNHLY, CDR2 FYNNEI. This CDR3 is 15 amino acids long.

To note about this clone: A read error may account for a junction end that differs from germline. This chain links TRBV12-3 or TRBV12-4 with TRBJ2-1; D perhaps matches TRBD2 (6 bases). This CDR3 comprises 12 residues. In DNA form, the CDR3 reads TGTGCCAGCAGTCTAGCGAGCAATGAGCAGTTCTTC. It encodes CASSLASNEQFF.

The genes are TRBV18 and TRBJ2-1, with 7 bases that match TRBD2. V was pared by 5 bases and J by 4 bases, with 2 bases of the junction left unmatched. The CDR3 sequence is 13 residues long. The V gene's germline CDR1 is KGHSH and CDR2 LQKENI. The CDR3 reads CASSAGRYNEQFF. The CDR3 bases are TGTGCCAGCTCAGCCGGGAGGTACAATGAGCAGTTCTTC.

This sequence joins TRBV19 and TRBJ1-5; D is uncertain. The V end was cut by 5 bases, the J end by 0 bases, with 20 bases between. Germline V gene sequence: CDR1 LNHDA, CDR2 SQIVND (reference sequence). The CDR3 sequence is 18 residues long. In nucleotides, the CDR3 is TGTGCCAGTAGTCCAACACCCTGGACGGACTATAGCAATCAGCCCCAGCATTTT. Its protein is CASSPTPWTDYSNQPQHF.

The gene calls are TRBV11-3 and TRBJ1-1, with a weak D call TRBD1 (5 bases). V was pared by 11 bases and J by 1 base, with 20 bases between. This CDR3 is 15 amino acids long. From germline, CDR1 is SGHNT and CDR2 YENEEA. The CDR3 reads CARGGAGCWNTEAFF. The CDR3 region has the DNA TGTGCCCGGGGTGGGGCAGGGTGTTGGAACACTGAAGCTTTCTTT.

In DNA form, the CDR3 reads TGTGCCAGCAGCTTATCATTAGCGACCCAAGAGACCCAGTACTTC. Its protein product is CASSLSLATQETQYF. The chain recombines TRBV7-2 with TRBJ2-5; tentative D call: TRBD2 (5 bases). This CDR3 has 15 amino acids. CDR1 and CDR2 from the germline V gene are SGHTA and FQGNSA. V was shortened by 2 bases and J by 1 base, with 11 bases between the two germline ends. Full variable domain (outside the CDR3, taken from reference TRBV7-2 and TRBJ2-5): GAGVSQSPSNKVTEKGKDVELRCDPISGHTALYWYRQSLGQGLEFLIYFQGNSAPDKSGLPSDRFSAERTGGSVSTLTIQRTQQEDSAVYLCASSLSLATQETQYFGPGTRLLVL.

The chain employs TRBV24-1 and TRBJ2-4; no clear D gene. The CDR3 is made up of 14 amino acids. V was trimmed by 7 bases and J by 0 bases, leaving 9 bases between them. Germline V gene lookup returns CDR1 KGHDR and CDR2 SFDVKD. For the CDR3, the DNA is TGTGCCACCAGAGTAACTCTAGCCAAAAACATTCAGTACTTC. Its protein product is CATRVTLAKNIQYF.

The CDR3 here is CASSLGQGTDTQYF. CDR3 nucleotide sequence: TGTGCCAGCAGCCTCGGACAGGGTACAGATACGCAGTATTTT. The rearrangement joins TRBV9 to TRBJ2-3; 8 nucleotides align to TRBD1. With 4 bases clipped from V and 3 bases from J, the junction kept 4 bases outside the gene matches. CDR1 is SGDLS and CDR2 is YYNGEE in the germline V gene. The CDR3 length is 14 residues.

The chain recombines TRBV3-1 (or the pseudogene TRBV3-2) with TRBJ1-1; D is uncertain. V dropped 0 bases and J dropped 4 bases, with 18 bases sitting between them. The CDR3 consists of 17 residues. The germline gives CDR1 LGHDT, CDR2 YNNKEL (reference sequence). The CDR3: CASSQDRRIYERTEAFF. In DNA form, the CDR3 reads TGTGCCAGCAGCCAAGATAGGAGAATCTATGAACGCACTGAAGCTTTCTTT.

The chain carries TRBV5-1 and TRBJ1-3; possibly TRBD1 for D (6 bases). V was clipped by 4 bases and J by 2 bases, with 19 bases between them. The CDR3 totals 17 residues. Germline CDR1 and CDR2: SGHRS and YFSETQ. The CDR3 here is CASSPSQGFSPGNTIYF. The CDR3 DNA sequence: TGCGCCAGCAGCCCCTCACAGGGTTTCTCCCCTGGAAACACCATATATTTT.